These 32 T cell receptor beta chains came from one sample sequenced in a study of T cells in Graves' hyperthyroidism and ophthalmopathy. Researchers amplified the TCR beta CDR3 regions from RNA transcripts. TCR CDR3 regions were first amplified by RT-PCR with HTBI primers. Each CDR3 protein gets one entry after TCRdb re-called the multiplex PCR reads with MiXCR. The sample holds some 400,000 distinct CDR3 sequences, around 14% seen once. The sequenced sample consisted of blood. All receptors derive from a woman aged 60-75 years with Graves' hyperthyroidism.

This clonotype was seen more than once but under ten times. V is TRBV28 and J is TRBJ2-7; the D is unclear. V lost 6 bases to trimming and J lost 8 bases, with 14 bases between them. This CDR3 contains 12 residues. CDR1 MDHEN and CDR2 SYDVKM come from the germline V gene. CDR3 region: CASRALSRQQYF. The CDR3 nucleotides read TGTGCCAGCAGAGCTCTTAGCCGCCAGCAGTACTTC.

This clonotype was recorded a few times. The chain combines TRBV4-1 with TRBJ2-3; a weak D match, TRBD2 (5 bases). V lost 7 bases and J lost 4, with 18 bases in between. The length of the CDR3 is 15 residues. CDR1 is MGHRA, CDR2 YSYEKL, per germline. CDR3 region: CASNPFLGSPDTQYF. CDR3 coding DNA: TGCGCCAGCAACCCGTTTCTAGGGAGCCCAGATACGCAGTATTTT.

This clonotype was seen at least ten times. V usage is TRBV30 and J usage is TRBJ2-2, with 11 bases that match TRBD2. With V trimmed by 5 bases and J by 4 bases, 6 bases remained unmatched. CDR1 and CDR2 from the germline V gene are GTSNPN and SVGIG (reference sequence). CDR3 size: 15 residues. This CDR3 is CAWGSGRATTGELFF. CDR3 sequence (DNA): TGTGCCTGGGGTAGCGGGAGGGCTACCACCGGGGAGCTGTTTTTT. Full variable domain (remainder filled in from reference TRBV30 and TRBJ2-2): SQTIHQWPATLVQPVGSPLSLECTVEGTSNPNLYWYRQAAGRGLQLLFYSVGIGQISSEVPQNLSASRPQDRQFILSSKKLLLSDSGFYLCAWGSGRATTGELFFGEGSRLTVL.

V and J are TRBV29-1 and TRBJ1-4; D may be TRBD1 (6 bases). The CDR3 runs to 14 residues. The V and J ends lost 6 bases and 7 bases respectively, with 18 bases between them. Germline V lookup: CDR1 SQVTM, CDR2 ANQGSEA. The DNA of the CDR3 is TGCAGCGTAACCCACAGGGTAGGGGGTGAAAAACTGTTTTTT. Protein: CSVTHRVGGEKLFF.

This clonotype was seen more than once but under ten times. The J gene is TRBJ2-3, the V gene TRBV25-1, with 8 bases lining up with TRBD2. Germline trimming cut 0 bases from V and 0 bases from J; bases unmatched to any gene: 2. This CDR3 is 16 amino acids long. Germline V gene lookup returns CDR1 MGHDK and CDR2 SYGVNS. The CDR3 region is CASSEYVAGSTDTQYF. Written as DNA, the CDR3 is TGTGCCAGCAGTGAATACGTAGCGGGGAGCACAGATACGCAGTATTTT.

This clonotype is a singleton in its sample. A much larger clone sits a single nucleotide away, making a read error possible. This sequence joins TRBV12-3 or TRBV12-4 and TRBJ1-4; unclear D gene. The CDR3 extends over 13 amino acids. CDR3 in DNA: TGTGCCAGCAGTTCAACGGGAGATGAAAAACTGGTTTTT. Protein sequence: CASSSTGDEKLVF.

The chain uses TRBV7-2 and TRBJ2-5; D possibly corresponds to TRBD2 (5 bases). The CDR3 has 15 residues. V was clipped by 5 bases and J by 2 bases, with 15 bases between them. Per germline, CDR1 SGHTA and CDR2 FQGNSA. The CDR3 sequence: CASSHPPGGQETQYF. CDR3 DNA sequence: TGTGCCAGCAGCCACCCCCCAGGAGGACAAGAGACCCAGTACTTC.

J is TRBJ1-5 and V is TRBV24-1; 8 bases line up with TRBD1. There are 16 residues in the CDR3. Germline loops: CDR1 KGHDR, CDR2 SFDVKD. The V and J ends lost 4 bases and 4 bases, in that order; junction bases with no gene match: 8. The CDR3 nucleotides are TGTGCCACCAGTGACCCACGGACAGGGCTTAATCAGCCCCAGCATTTT. It yields the protein CATSDPRTGLNQPQHF.

Many counts were recorded for this clonotype. The CDR3 loop is CASSLEAPGQGITEAFF. In DNA, the CDR3 is TGTGCCAGCAGCTTAGAGGCCCCGGGACAGGGGATCACTGAAGCTTTCTTT. The chain joins TRBV11-2 to TRBJ1-1, with 10 bases fitting TRBD1. CDR3 length: 17 amino acids. V shed 0 bases, J shed 4 bases, and the junction held 8 bases outside the gene matches. Germline V CDR1 and CDR2: SGHAT, FQNNGV.

This clonotype has just a few counts. The chain carries TRBV11-3 and TRBJ2-3; 9 positions match TRBD2. Per germline, CDR1 SGHNT and CDR2 YENEEA. Losses at the gene ends were 4 bases for V and 8 bases for J; bases not matched to a gene: 13. The CDR3 loop spans 16 amino acids. The CDR3: CASSWGLAPLAPTQYF. The CDR3 DNA reads TGTGCCAGCAGCTGGGGACTAGCCCCGCTCGCTCCTACGCAGTATTTT.

For this clonotype: The CDR3 ends on some other residue instead of the conserved phenylalanine or tryptophan, so this is likely a read error. The rearrangement links TRBV18 to TRBJ2-5; TRBD2 matches 7 bases. Germline V gene lookup returns CDR1 KGHSH and CDR2 LQKENI. The CDR3 sequence is 18 residues long. V was pared by 0 bases and J by 5 bases, with 15 bases of the junction left unmatched. In DNA, the CDR3 is TGTGCCAGCTCACCACCTGTTTCTAGCGGAACCCCCATTGAGACCCAGTACTCC. Translation: CASSPPVSSGTPIETQYS.

This clonotype came up many times. The V call is TRBV3-1, the J call TRBJ2-1, with D uncertain. Germline CDR1 reads LGHDT; CDR2 reads YNNKEL (reference sequence). The V and J ends lost 1 base and 0 bases respectively, with 10 bases between them. This CDR3 spans 16 amino acids. CDR3 sequence (DNA): TGTGCCAGCAGCCAAGGCGCGGTTCGCTCCTACAATGAGCAGTTCTTC. Translating gives CASSQGAVRSYNEQFF.

The rearrangement uses TRBV5-1 and TRBJ1-1; no reliable D call. This CDR3 has 11 amino acids. The germline CDR1 and CDR2 sequences are SGHRS and YFSETQ. V lost 3 bases and J 2 bases, leaving 2 bases between the germline ends. The CDR3: CASSSNTEAFF. CDR3 bases: TGCGCCAGCAGCTCAAACACTGAAGCTTTCTTT.

This chain uses TRBV7-3 with TRBJ2-7; no definite D call. V lost 5 bases, J lost 3 bases, and 14 bases lay in between. Germline CDR1 reads SGHTA; CDR2 reads FQGTGA. CDR3 length equals 14 residues. CDR3 DNA sequence: TGTGCCAGCAGCCCGCGACACTACTACTACGAGCAGTACTTC. Amino acid sequence: CASSPRHYYYEQYF.

This clonotype was seen ten or more times. CDR3 nucleotide sequence: TGTGCCAGCACAGGACAGGGTTCGGGCAATCAGCCCCAGCATTTT. Encoded protein: CASTGQGSGNQPQHF. The V gene is TRBV6-1, the J gene TRBJ1-5; 8 positions agree with TRBD1. CDR1 is MNHNS, CDR2 SASEGT, per germline. V gave up 7 bases and J gave up 2 bases; unmatched junction bases: 7. CDR3 length: 15 residues.

The table lists this clonotype with a few counts. V and J are TRBV28 and TRBJ2-5; D is undetermined. Germline values: CDR1 MDHEN, CDR2 SYDVKM. The CDR3 covers 15 residues. Trimming shortened V by 3 bases and J by 2 bases, and 13 bases separated the two germline ends. The CDR3 DNA is TGTGCCAGCAGTTTGTCGTTGACGGGTCAAGAGACCCAGTACTTC. Encoded protein: CASSLSLTGQETQYF.

On this clonotype itself: Since a much larger clone is just one base distant, this may be a read error. The chain has TRBV9 and TRBJ1-6; D gene ambiguous. Germline-derived CDR1 and CDR2 are SGDLS and YYNGEE. This CDR3 has 14 residues. V lost 2 bases, J lost 10 bases, and 13 bases lay in between. The CDR3 here is CASSVNKGGSPLHF. CDR3 sequence (DNA): TGTGCCAGCAGCGTGAACAAGGGAGGATCACCCCTCCACTTT.

The gene calls are TRBV2 and TRBJ1-5; TRBD1 matches 8 bases. The CDR3 is 15 residues long. V lost 6 bases and J lost 2; bases outside the gene matches: 6. CDR1 is SNHLY, CDR2 FYNNEI, per germline. The chain's CDR3 is CASSPMTGGNQPQHF. The CDR3 DNA sequence: TGTGCCAGCAGCCCTATGACAGGGGGCAATCAGCCCCAGCATTTT.

The V and J genes are TRBV3-1 and TRBJ2-7; D assignment may be TRBD1 or TRBD2 (5 bases each). The CDR3 consists of 12 residues. With 3 bases removed from V and 6 bases from J, the gap between germline ends came to 9 bases. The germline V gene encodes CDR1 LGHDT and CDR2 YNNKEL (reference sequence). The DNA of the CDR3 is TGTGCCAGCAGCCACGGGGCTGCCGAGCAGTACTTC. It codes for CASSHGAAEQYF.

This clonotype was counted many times. The chain joins TRBV5-1 to TRBJ2-5; 12 bases agree with TRBD2. The CDR3 runs to 18 residues. Per germline, CDR1 SGHRS and CDR2 YFSETQ. The trim removed 0 bases at V and 0 bases at J, leaving 6 bases unmatched. As DNA, the CDR3 is TGCGCCAGCAGCTTGGGGACTAGCGGGGATCCGTACCAAGAGACCCAGTACTTC. Its protein product is CASSLGTSGDPYQETQYF.

This clonotype was counted many times. V usage is TRBV12-3 or TRBV12-4 and J usage is TRBJ1-5, with 8 bases aligning to TRBD1. J was trimmed by 5 bases and V by 0 bases; bases with no gene match: 6. The CDR3 extends over 16 amino acids. CDR3 nucleotide sequence: TGTGCCAGCAGTTTAGCGGCAGGGGGCGGCGATCAGCCCCAGCATTTT. This gives the protein CASSLAAGGGDQPQHF.

The chain links TRBV5-1 to TRBJ2-3, with 7 bases matching TRBD1. With 4 bases clipped from V and 4 bases from J, the junction kept 6 bases outside the gene matches. The CDR3 totals 14 residues. Germline V gives CDR1 SGHRS, CDR2 YFSETQ. CDR3: CASSPGTVSDTQYF. CDR3 nucleotide sequence: TGCGCCAGCAGCCCCGGGACAGTTTCAGATACGCAGTATTTT.

The chain carries TRBV9 and TRBJ2-2; perhaps D is TRBD1 or TRBD2 (5 bases each). V lost 0 bases and J lost 4, with 7 bases in between. Germline V gives CDR1 SGDLS, CDR2 YYNGEE. The CDR3 is 14 residues long. The CDR3 reads CASSVAGTTGELFF. CDR3 DNA sequence: TGTGCCAGCAGCGTAGCGGGGACCACCGGGGAGCTGTTTTTT.

The V and J genes are TRBV5-1 and TRBJ2-1; TRBD2 is a possible D gene (6 bases). The CDR3 is 14 residues long. Trimming stripped 8 bases from V and 4 bases from J, with 16 bases between. Looked up from germline, CDR1 is SGHRS and CDR2 is YFSETQ. The CDR3 DNA reads as TGCGCCAGTACCCGGGACTCTCCTTACAATGAGCAGTTCTTC. This codes for CASTRDSPYNEQFF.

This clonotype has ten or more counts. This chain links TRBV28 with TRBJ2-3, with D possibly being TRBD2 (5 bases). CDR1 MDHEN and CDR2 SYDVKM come from the germline V gene. The V end was cut by 2 bases, the J end by 4 bases, with 10 bases between. CDR3 length: 14 amino acids. CDR3 protein: CASSLLAAADTQYF. The CDR3 DNA sequence: TGTGCCAGCAGTTTACTAGCAGCGGCAGATACGCAGTATTTT.

The table lists this clonotype with many counts. The rearrangement links TRBV5-1 to TRBJ1-1; TRBD1 is a possible D gene (6 bases). The germline V and J ends were trimmed by 4 bases and 3 bases, with 19 bases remaining between them. Germline CDR1 and CDR2: SGHRS and YFSETQ. The CDR3 has 16 residues. The CDR3 nucleotides read TGCGCCAGCAGCCCAGCACAGGGAAGGGGAGACACTGAAGCTTTCTTT. It is translated as CASSPAQGRGDTEAFF.

This clonotype was found many times. Written as DNA, the CDR3 is TGTGCCAGCAGTTTAGCGGTCAACTCCTACGAGCAGTACTTC. The encoded protein is CASSLAVNSYEQYF. The V gene is TRBV12-3 or TRBV12-4, the J gene TRBJ2-7; D is ambiguous. Trimming removed 0 bases at V and 0 bases at J, with 6 bases between. This CDR3 spans 14 amino acids.

V and J are TRBV19 and TRBJ2-3, with 8 positions matching TRBD2. V trimming: 8 bases; J trimming: 4 bases; junction bases outside the gene matches: 8. The CDR3 runs to 14 residues. CDR1 is LNHDA and CDR2 is SQIVND in the germline V gene (reference sequence). The CDR3 region is CASSPGGPADTQYF. CDR3 sequence (DNA): TGTGCCAGTTCTCCGGGAGGGCCCGCAGATACGCAGTATTTT.

This clonotype has at least ten counts. The chain carries TRBV4-1 and TRBJ1-5; D unresolved. The CDR3 runs 15 residues. Trimming cost V 0 bases and J 5 bases, with 11 bases left between them. Per germline, CDR1 MGHRA and CDR2 YSYEKL. DNA of the CDR3: TGCGCCAGCAGCCAAGATCCGGGAGGCGATCAGCCCCAGCATTTT. It codes for CASSQDPGGDQPQHF.

The sample holds many counts of this clonotype. The V call is TRBV5-1, the J call TRBJ2-1, with 16 bases aligning to TRBD2. V dropped 4 bases and J dropped 8; count of bases not matched to a gene: 9. Germline loops: CDR1 SGHRS, CDR2 YFSETQ. This CDR3 is 17 amino acids long. CDR3 sequence: CASSRGTSGRAGDEQFF. CDR3 coding DNA: TGCGCCAGCAGCCGCGGGACTAGCGGGAGGGCCGGGGATGAGCAGTTCTTC.

There are many counts of this clonotype. The chain joins TRBV12-3 or TRBV12-4 to TRBJ1-4; D not certain. This CDR3 comprises 14 residues. V lost 6 bases, J lost 0 bases, and 8 bases lay in between. The CDR3 DNA reads TGTGCCAGCAGGGGAACAGCAACTAATGAAAAACTGTTTTTT. Translation: CASRGTATNEKLFF.

This clonotype appeared many times. The chain employs TRBV6-2 or TRBV6-3 and TRBJ2-5, with no clear D. Trimming took off 2 bases at V and 4 bases at J, with 5 bases between the two ends. The germline V gene has CDR1 MNHEY and CDR2 SVGEGT. The CDR3 runs to 12 residues. The CDR3 loop reads CASSYARETQYF. The CDR3 nucleotides are TGTGCCAGCAGTTACGCACGAGAGACCCAGTACTTC.